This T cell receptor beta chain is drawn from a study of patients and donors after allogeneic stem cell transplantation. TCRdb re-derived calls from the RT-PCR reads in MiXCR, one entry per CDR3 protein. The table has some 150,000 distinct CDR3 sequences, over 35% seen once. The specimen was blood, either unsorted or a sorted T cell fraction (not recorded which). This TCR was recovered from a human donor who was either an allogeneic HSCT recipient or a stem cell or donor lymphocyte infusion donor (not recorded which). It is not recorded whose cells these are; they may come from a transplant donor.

The CDR3 region has the DNA TGTGCCACCAGTCCAAACAGGGGGCTTAGTAATGAAAAACTGTTTTTT. This codes for CATSPNRGLSNEKLFF. The gene calls are TRBV15 and TRBJ1-4; 9 nucleotides line up with TRBD1. The germline gives CDR1 LNHNV, CDR2 YYDKDF (reference sequence). This CDR3 has 16 residues. V shed 6 bases and J 4 bases; nucleotides not matched to a gene: 9.